Listed below are T cell receptor beta chains from one sample, sequenced in a study of T cell responses to AZD1222 COVID-19 vaccine. Clones were sequenced by immunoSEQ multiplex PCR, and TCRdb holds only the in-frame ones, with some missing. The table records roughly 130,000 clones, 70% to 90% of them present only once. The specimen comprised peripheral blood, sampled on day 0 of AZD1222 vaccination. Receptors originate from an adult in good health. Each CDR3 is given without its conserved first and last residue. The order of the fields is J gene, clone size, V gene, CDR3 protein. Clone sizes are given selectively: once, few, many, or a class where the clone is expanded.

j_call: TRBJ2-5; clone_size: .; v_call: TRBV24-1; cdr3_aa: ATSGGETQY
j_call: TRBJ1-2; clone_size: .; v_call: TRBV21-1; cdr3_aa: ASSKRTGSYYGYT
j_call: TRBJ1-2; clone_size: .; v_call: TRBV20-1; cdr3_aa: SASLGVAYGYT
j_call: TRBJ2-3; clone_size: .; v_call: TRBV24-1; cdr3_aa: ATSGGQGTDTQY
j_call: TRBJ2-6; clone_size: .; v_call: TRBV19; cdr3_aa: ASNAGSSGANVLT
j_call: TRBJ1-4; clone_size: .; v_call: TRBV18; cdr3_aa: ASSPLRAARQNEKLF
j_call: TRBJ1-1; clone_size: .; v_call: TRBV20-1; cdr3_aa: SASRPRTNTEAF
j_call: TRBJ2-7; clone_size: once; v_call: TRBV6-6; cdr3_aa: ASSQSTGNEQY
j_call: TRBJ1-2; clone_size: .; v_call: TRBV30; cdr3_aa: AWSVARLGGYT
j_call: TRBJ2-7; clone_size: .; v_call: TRBV9; cdr3_aa: ASSVSGNSYEQY
j_call: TRBJ2-7; clone_size: .; v_call: TRBV5-1; cdr3_aa: ASSFRPDYEQY
j_call: TRBJ2-5; clone_size: .; v_call: TRBV6-5; cdr3_aa: ASNRDRDETQY
j_call: TRBJ2-7; clone_size: .; v_call: TRBV7-2; cdr3_aa: ASSFEVTYEQY
j_call: TRBJ2-7; clone_size: .; v_call: TRBV28; cdr3_aa: ASSPPTGARFSYEQY
j_call: TRBJ1-6; clone_size: .; v_call: TRBV9; cdr3_aa: ASSVTPGSNSPLH
j_call: TRBJ2-2; clone_size: .; v_call: TRBV5-1; cdr3_aa: ASSWADRGRSGELF
j_call: TRBJ2-5; clone_size: once; v_call: TRBV11-1; cdr3_aa: ASSPRAGGSQETQY
j_call: TRBJ2-1; clone_size: .; v_call: TRBV7-2; cdr3_aa: ASSFSAGAYNEQF
j_call: TRBJ1-2; clone_size: .; v_call: TRBV19; cdr3_aa: ASSIDLRGLGGYT
j_call: TRBJ1-2; clone_size: .; v_call: TRBV6-5; cdr3_aa: ASSYSGGDYGYT
j_call: TRBJ1-2; clone_size: few; v_call: TRBV7-9; cdr3_aa: ASSLSGGNYGYT
j_call: TRBJ1-1; clone_size: .; v_call: TRBV2; cdr3_aa: ASSEALQGEAF
j_call: TRBJ2-5; clone_size: .; v_call: TRBV5-8; cdr3_aa: ASSLGHTSGGARETQY
j_call: TRBJ1-5; clone_size: .; v_call: TRBV10-2; cdr3_aa: ASSRRGLTGEGNQPQH
j_call: TRBJ2-2; clone_size: few; v_call: TRBV3-1/TRBV3-2; cdr3_aa: ASSRRYLVSGTSTGELF
j_call: TRBJ2-5; clone_size: .; v_call: TRBV14; cdr3_aa: ASSPGLAGGPRETQY
j_call: TRBJ1-2; clone_size: once; v_call: TRBV5-4; cdr3_aa: ASSLWSRQAYGYT
j_call: TRBJ1-6; clone_size: .; v_call: TRBV18; cdr3_aa: ASSPPVQGPRSPLH
j_call: TRBJ2-1; clone_size: .; v_call: TRBV23-1; cdr3_aa: ASSLRREASSSYNEQF
j_call: TRBJ1-1; clone_size: .; v_call: TRBV4-3; cdr3_aa: ASSRAELNTEAF
j_call: TRBJ2-3; clone_size: once; v_call: TRBV18; cdr3_aa: ASSPTGGTDTQY
j_call: TRBJ2-1; clone_size: once; v_call: TRBV12-1; cdr3_aa: ASSFEPPGGLGKRECNEQF
j_call: TRBJ2-2; clone_size: few; v_call: TRBV15; cdr3_aa: ATSRRAELNTGELF
j_call: TRBJ1-5; clone_size: .; v_call: TRBV7-2; cdr3_aa: ASSQGTPSPPQH
j_call: TRBJ1-2; clone_size: once; v_call: TRBV4-2; cdr3_aa: ASSGIQGAYGYT
j_call: TRBJ1-3; clone_size: .; v_call: TRBV10-1; cdr3_aa: ASSDTGSSSGNTIY
j_call: TRBJ2-5; clone_size: .; v_call: TRBV29-1; cdr3_aa: SALTTQETQY
j_call: TRBJ1-3; clone_size: .; v_call: TRBV7-2; cdr3_aa: ASSLAGTASSGNTIY
j_call: TRBJ1-5; clone_size: .; v_call: TRBV24-1; cdr3_aa: ATSEAGTGISNQPQH
j_call: TRBJ1-2; clone_size: .; v_call: TRBV15; cdr3_aa: ATSRDPRDRGLDGYT
j_call: TRBJ1-3; clone_size: .; v_call: TRBV11-2; cdr3_aa: ASSLGGNTIY
j_call: TRBJ2-1; clone_size: .; v_call: TRBV7-6; cdr3_aa: ASSQGLAGGGNEQF
j_call: TRBJ1-2; clone_size: .; v_call: TRBV3-1/TRBV3-2; cdr3_aa: ASSQGKGEDSAAGYT
j_call: TRBJ2-5; clone_size: .; v_call: TRBV18; cdr3_aa: ASSPSETQY
j_call: TRBJ2-7; clone_size: .; v_call: TRBV29-1; cdr3_aa: SVEVDRPYEQY
j_call: TRBJ1-5; clone_size: .; v_call: TRBV19; cdr3_aa: ASSVLSGTGNQPQH
j_call: TRBJ1-4; clone_size: .; v_call: TRBV5-1; cdr3_aa: ASSSDSTNEKLF
j_call: TRBJ2-1; clone_size: few; v_call: TRBV6-5; cdr3_aa: ASSYLEWNEQF
j_call: TRBJ2-7; clone_size: once; v_call: TRBV6-5; cdr3_aa: ASSYSRTGLAEQY